This T cell receptor beta chain was captured in a study of CD8 T cells in Susac syndrome. Random hexamers were used to reverse transcribe the RNA input (about 0.45 to 1 ug). The CDR3 of TCR beta was amplified by immunoSEQ multiplex PCR across 54 Vbeta and 13 Jbeta. TCRdb re-analysed the immunoSEQ multiplex PCR reads in MiXCR, keeping a single row per CDR3 protein. In the table there are about 300,000 distinct CDR3 sequences, roughly 85% of which are singletons. This TCR came from a human donor with multiple sclerosis. The source material was CD8+ T cells from PBMCs.

The CDR3 DNA sequence: TGTGCCAGCAGCTTGCAAAGCGGGGGCAATGAGCAGTTCTTC. Its protein is CASSLQSGGNEQFF. This chain connects TRBV7-2 to TRBJ2-1; 8 positions agree with TRBD2. In germline, CDR1 is SGHTA, CDR2 FQGNSA. This CDR3 comprises 14 residues. V lost 3 bases, J lost 6 bases, and 4 bases stayed unmatched.